This is a list of T cell receptor beta chains from one sample in a study of T cells in tumors after PD-1 blockade. Here immunoSEQ multiplex PCR was the method, and the copy in TCRdb shows in-frame clones only, minus some. The sample holds 40,000 to 55,000 clones; nearly 80% are singletons and the top ten take approximately 15%. The specimen comprised PBMCs, sampled before anti-PD-1 treatment. Receptors were obtained from a human donor with basal cell carcinoma. CDR3s include the opening cysteine and the closing phenylalanine or tryptophan. A D gene is named only where the DNA matches it firmly. Clone size is not always given. Where it is, it says once, few, many or a class for expanded clones.

>few|TRBV27|TRBJ2-1|-
TGTGCCAGCAGTTTCCCCTCCTCCGGGACATCCGAGCAGTTCTTC
CASSFPSSGTSEQFF
>-|TRBV3-1/TRBV3-2|TRBJ2-2|-
TGTGCCAGCGCCCAAGCCGGGGAGCTGTTTTTT
CASAQAGELFF
>-|TRBV5-1|TRBJ1-1|-
TGCGCCAGCAGCCCTCTTACTGAGAAGAAGAACACTGAAGCTTTCTTT
CASSPLTEKKNTEAFF
>few|TRBV7-9|TRBJ1-1|-
TGTGCCAGCAGCTTTGGGGGGAACACTGAAGCTTTCTTT
CASSFGGNTEAFF
>-|TRBV9|TRBJ2-2|-
TGTGCCAGCTCTCTGGGGGCCGGGGAGCTGTTTTTT
CASSLGAGELFF
>-|TRBV7-2|TRBJ1-6|TRBD1
TGTGCCAGCAGCTTAGGACCCCGGGACAGGGGGGAATCACCCCTCCACTTT
CASSLGPRDRGESPLHF
>-|TRBV27|TRBJ1-1|-
TGTGCCAGCAGCCGCACCCCTCTGGGACTGAGGAACACTGAAGCTTTCTTT
CASSRTPLGLRNTEAFF
>once|TRBV5-4|TRBJ2-1|TRBD1
TGTGCCAGCAGCTCGACAGGGGGTGAGCAGTTCTTC
CASSSTGGEQFF
>-|TRBV3-1/TRBV3-2|TRBJ2-7|-
TGTGCCAGCAGCCCCCTACGGGGGCCCTACGAGCAGTACTTC
CASSPLRGPYEQYF
>few|TRBV24-1|TRBJ2-3|-
TGTGCCACCAGCCGGGACCCTCGAAGGACAGATACGCAGTATTTT
CATSRDPRRTDTQYF
>-|TRBV5-1|TRBJ2-1|TRBD2
TGCGCCAGCAGCCCACCCGGGACTAACTCCTACAATGAGCAGTTCTTC
CASSPPGTNSYNEQFF
>-|TRBV27|TRBJ2-5|-
TGTGCCAGCAGTTTAGGAGGGGCCCAAGAGACCCAGTACTTC
CASSLGGAQETQYF
>many|TRBV28|TRBJ1-2|TRBD1
TGTGCCAGCAGATCCGACAGGGGCGCTGACTATGGCTACACCTTC
CASRSDRGADYGYTF
>few|TRBV2|TRBJ1-6|TRBD1
TGTGCCAGCAGGGTTCTAGGACAGGAGAATTCACCCCTCCACTTT
CASRVLGQENSPLHF
>-|TRBV11-1|TRBJ1-1|-
TGTGCCAGCAGCTTAAACAGGATGAACACTGAAGCTTTCTTT
CASSLNRMNTEAFF
>-|TRBV5-6|TRBJ1-1|-
TGTGCCAGCAGCTTTAGGGCAGGGGCGTTGCGGACTGAAGCTTTCTTT
CASSFRAGALRTEAFF
>-|TRBV29-1|TRBJ1-1|-
TGCAGCGTTTTCTCCAGGACCTTGAACACTGAAGCTTTCTTT
CSVFSRTLNTEAFF
>few|TRBV11-3|TRBJ1-5|TRBD1
TGTGCCAGCAGCTGGGACAGTTACAATCAGCCCCAGCATTTT
CASSWDSYNQPQHF
>-|TRBV10-3|TRBJ1-1|-
TGTGCCATCAGTGGGGGTACTGAAGCTTTCTTT
CAISGGTEAFF
>-|TRBV5-6|TRBJ2-5|-
TGTGCCAGCAGCCTCCTACAGGGGACTCAAGAGACCCAGTACTTC
CASSLLQGTQETQYF
>once|TRBV5-1|TRBJ2-4|-
TGCGCCAGCAGCCTGGTCGGCCTGGAGGGCGCGAGTGGCAAAAACATTCAGTACTTC
CASSLVGLEGASGKNIQYF
>-|TRBV7-9|TRBJ2-1|TRBD2
TGTGCCAGCAGCTTAGGCGGGAGCTTATACAATGAGCAGTTCTTC
CASSLGGSLYNEQFF
>-|TRBV4-1|TRBJ2-3|-
TGCGCCAGCAGCTCTCTTCATCTAGTCTCTAGCACAGATACGCAGTATTTT
CASSSLHLVSSTDTQYF
>-|TRBV7-3|TRBJ2-1|-
TGTGCCAGCAGCTTAAAGGGGGACAATGAGCAGTTCTTC
CASSLKGDNEQFF